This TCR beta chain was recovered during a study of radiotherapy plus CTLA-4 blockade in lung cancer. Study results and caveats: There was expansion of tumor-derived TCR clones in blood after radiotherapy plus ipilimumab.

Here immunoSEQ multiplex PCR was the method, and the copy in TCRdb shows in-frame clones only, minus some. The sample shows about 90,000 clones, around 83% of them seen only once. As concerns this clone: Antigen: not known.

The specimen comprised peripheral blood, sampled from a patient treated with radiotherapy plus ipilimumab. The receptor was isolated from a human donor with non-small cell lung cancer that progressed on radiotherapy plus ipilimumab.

The CDR3 sequence is CASNLGRLPDTQYF. The CDR3, as DNA: TGTGCCAGCAACTTGGGGAGGTTGCCAGATACGCAGTATTTT. The chain recombines TRBV2 with TRBJ2-3; D is possibly TRBD2 (6 bases). V shed 7 bases and J shed 4 bases, with 15 bases lying between them. This CDR3 region has 14 residues. Germline CDR1 reads SNHLY; CDR2 reads FYNNEI.